A selection of T cell receptor beta chains follows, all from one sample in a study of CD8 T cells in ankylosing spondylitis. In TCRdb, the 5' RACE reads were re-called with MiXCR into one record per CDR3 protein. The data show roughly 220,000 distinct CDR3 sequences, roughly a tenth seen once. The specimen was blood, either unsorted or a sorted T cell fraction (not recorded which). Every receptor here comes from a male donor with ankylosing spondylitis or in good health (not recorded which). The CDR3 runs from the conserved cysteine through the conserved F or W. Fields, in order: CDR3 length, J gene, V gene, CDR3 protein.

CDR3 length: 16
J gene: TRBJ1-1
V gene: TRBV9
CDR3 protein: CASSVGGGDLNTEAFF

CDR3 length: 15
J gene: TRBJ2-7
V gene: TRBV28
CDR3 protein: CASKGRGYYSYEQYF

CDR3 length: 17
J gene: TRBJ2-5
V gene: TRBV7-2
CDR3 protein: CASSILLGLSYQETQYF

CDR3 length: 15
J gene: TRBJ2-1
V gene: TRBV7-7
CDR3 protein: CASSQGGSSYNEQFF

CDR3 length: 15
J gene: TRBJ2-7
V gene: TRBV15
CDR3 protein: CATSRIRDRLSEQYF

CDR3 length: 13
J gene: TRBJ1-5
V gene: TRBV12-3/TRBV12-4
CDR3 protein: CASSLTQNQPQHF

CDR3 length: 12
J gene: TRBJ1-1
V gene: TRBV5-8
CDR3 protein: CASSNNGVGAFF

CDR3 length: 16
J gene: TRBJ2-1
V gene: TRBV6-1
CDR3 protein: CASSTGQGSSYNEQFF

CDR3 length: 16
J gene: TRBJ2-1
V gene: TRBV20-1
CDR3 protein: CSAQTAGTGYDGEQFF

CDR3 length: 14
J gene: TRBJ2-3
V gene: TRBV11-2
CDR3 protein: CASSLEAVADTQYF

CDR3 length: 16
J gene: TRBJ2-3
V gene: TRBV10-2
CDR3 protein: CASSESDSLDTDTQYF

CDR3 length: 15
J gene: TRBJ2-5
V gene: TRBV7-2
CDR3 protein: CASSLARSDGETQYF

CDR3 length: 15
J gene: TRBJ2-3
V gene: TRBV5-1
CDR3 protein: CASSPVGAPTDTQYF

CDR3 length: 14
J gene: TRBJ1-1
V gene: TRBV5-1
CDR3 protein: CASSLVQGNTEAFF

CDR3 length: 14
J gene: TRBJ1-1
V gene: TRBV28
CDR3 protein: CASRDNDRGVEAFF

CDR3 length: 15
J gene: TRBJ2-3
V gene: TRBV5-8
CDR3 protein: CASSWDTPSTDTQYF

CDR3 length: 16
J gene: TRBJ2-1
V gene: TRBV18
CDR3 protein: CASSPLAGSTYNEQFF

CDR3 length: 16
J gene: TRBJ1-4
V gene: TRBV18
CDR3 protein: CASSPQRQARIEKLFF

CDR3 length: 17
J gene: TRBJ2-3
V gene: TRBV12-3/TRBV12-4
CDR3 protein: CASSSAGVAGDKNTQYF